These T cell receptor beta chains were read from a single sample in a study of T cells after yellow fever vaccination. MiXCR, run by TCRdb on the 5' RACE reads, gives a single entry per CDR3 protein. The table has roughly 100,000 distinct CDR3 sequences, approximately 9% seen once; the top ten hold around 17%. The sequencing here drew on CD8+ T cells not binding an NS4B(214-222) dextramer, sorted from PBMCs, taken roughly 14 days after the first yellow fever vaccination. The receptor set was obtained from a man between 18 and 29 years old who received the YFV17D yellow fever vaccine. CDR3s include the opening cysteine and the closing phenylalanine or tryptophan. A D gene is named only where the DNA matches it firmly. Some rows have no size entry. The others give once, few or many, or a class for an expanded clone.

v_gene: TRBV4-1
abundance: few
j_gene: TRBJ2-2
d_gene: .
CDR3aa: CASSLWDSPGHGELFF
CDR3nt: TGCGCCAGCAGCCTATGGGACTCTCCCGGGCACGGGGAGCTGTTTTTT

v_gene: TRBV7-8
abundance: many
j_gene: TRBJ2-3
d_gene: TRBD2
CDR3aa: CASSDHRLALLNTQYF
CDR3nt: TGTGCCAGCAGCGATCACCGACTAGCCCTATTAAATACGCAGTATTTT

v_gene: TRBV28
abundance: .
j_gene: TRBJ2-3
d_gene: .
CDR3aa: CASTNPGITQYF
CDR3nt: TGTGCCAGCACCAACCCCGGGATCACGCAGTATTTT

v_gene: TRBV3-1
abundance: few
j_gene: TRBJ1-5
d_gene: .
CDR3aa: CASSPRLSNQPQHF
CDR3nt: TGTGCCAGCAGCCCCAGGCTGAGCAATCAGCCCCAGCATTTT

v_gene: TRBV4-1
abundance: few
j_gene: TRBJ1-5
d_gene: .
CDR3aa: CASSQVRGRGNQPQHF
CDR3nt: TGCGCCAGCAGCCAAGTGCGGGGACGAGGCAATCAGCCCCAGCATTTT

v_gene: TRBV7-9
abundance: few
j_gene: TRBJ1-4
d_gene: TRBD1
CDR3aa: CASSGTGGSLVELFF
CDR3nt: TGTGCCAGCAGCGGAACAGGGGGGAGTTTGGTGGAACTGTTTTTT

v_gene: TRBV7-2
abundance: few
j_gene: TRBJ2-7
d_gene: .
CDR3aa: CASSLGMGIGPSYEQYF
CDR3nt: TGTGCCAGCAGCTTAGGCATGGGAATCGGGCCTAGTTACGAGCAGTACTTC

v_gene: TRBV7-3
abundance: .
j_gene: TRBJ2-2
d_gene: TRBD2
CDR3aa: CASSLTGSRGVTGELFF
CDR3nt: TGTGCCAGCAGCTTAACAGGGTCCCGGGGGGTCACCGGGGAGCTGTTTTTT

v_gene: TRBV10-2
abundance: .
j_gene: TRBJ2-1
d_gene: TRBD2
CDR3aa: CASSGHIAGGYNEQFF
CDR3nt: TGCGCCAGCAGTGGACATATAGCGGGGGGTTACAATGAGCAGTTCTTC

v_gene: TRBV7-2
abundance: few
j_gene: TRBJ2-7
d_gene: .
CDR3aa: CASSFPGDYEQYF
CDR3nt: TGTGCCAGCAGCTTTCCGGGAGACTACGAGCAGTACTTC

v_gene: TRBV7-9
abundance: many
j_gene: TRBJ1-2
d_gene: .
CDR3aa: CASSLGGGLLDDGYTF
CDR3nt: TGTGCCAGCAGCTTAGGTGGGGGGCTTTTGGATGATGGCTACACCTTC

v_gene: TRBV6-4
abundance: .
j_gene: TRBJ1-5
d_gene: .
CDR3aa: CASSGGQPQHF
CDR3nt: TGTGCCAGCAGTGGAGGCCAGCCCCAGCATTTT